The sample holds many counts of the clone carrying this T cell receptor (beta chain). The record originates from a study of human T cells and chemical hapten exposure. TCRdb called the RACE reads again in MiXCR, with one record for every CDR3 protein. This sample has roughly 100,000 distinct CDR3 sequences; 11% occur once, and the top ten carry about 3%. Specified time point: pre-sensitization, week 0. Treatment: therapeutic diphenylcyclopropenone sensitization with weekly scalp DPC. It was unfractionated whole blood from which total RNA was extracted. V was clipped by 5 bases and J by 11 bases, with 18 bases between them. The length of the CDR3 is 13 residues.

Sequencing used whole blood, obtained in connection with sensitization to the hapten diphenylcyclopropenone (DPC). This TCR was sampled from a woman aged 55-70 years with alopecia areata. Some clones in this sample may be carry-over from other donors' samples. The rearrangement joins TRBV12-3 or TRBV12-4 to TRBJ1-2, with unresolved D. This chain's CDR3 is CASSPTDLLRYTF. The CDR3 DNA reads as TGTGCCAGCAGTCCCACGGACCTTCTGAGATACACCTTC.